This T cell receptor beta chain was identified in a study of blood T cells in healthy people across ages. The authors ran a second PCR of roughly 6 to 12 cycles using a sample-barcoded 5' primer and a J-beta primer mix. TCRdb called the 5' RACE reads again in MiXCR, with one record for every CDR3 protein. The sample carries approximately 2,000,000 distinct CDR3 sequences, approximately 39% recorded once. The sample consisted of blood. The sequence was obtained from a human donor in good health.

The CDR3 region is CATTGQHTDTQYF. The CDR3 DNA sequence: TGTGCCACCACGGGACAACACACAGATACGCAGTATTTT. The chain recombines TRBV28 with TRBJ2-3; perhaps TRBD1 as D (6 bases). Germline-derived CDR1 and CDR2 are MDHEN and SYDVKM. The CDR3 is 13 amino acids. V gave up 10 bases and J gave up 2 bases, with 13 bases separating them.